A selection of T cell receptor beta chains follows, all from one sample in a study of cytomegalovirus exposure and HLA in healthy donors. Sequencing used immunoSEQ multiplex PCR; TCRdb keeps in-frame clones, though not all of them. The profile shows 100,000 to 150,000 clones, about four fifths of them singletons. The sample was PBMCs. The receptors shown here come from a woman between 35 and 50 years old in good health and CMV-seronegative. The CDR3 runs from the conserved cysteine through the conserved F or W. Fields, in order: J gene, V gene, clone size, CDR3 protein. Not every row has a clone size; where given, it reads once, few, many or a size class.

J gene: TRBJ1-2
V gene: TRBV6-5
clone size: few
CDR3 protein: CASSYLGGAEGYTF

J gene: TRBJ2-2
V gene: TRBV5-4
clone size: -
CDR3 protein: CASSFDRGRVFF

J gene: TRBJ2-2
V gene: TRBV4-3
clone size: -
CDR3 protein: CASSQVRGTGELFF

J gene: TRBJ1-5
V gene: TRBV19
clone size: few
CDR3 protein: CASTGTGADFNSNQPQHF

J gene: TRBJ2-3
V gene: TRBV15
clone size: -
CDR3 protein: CATSKGTGSRTDTQYF

J gene: TRBJ2-2
V gene: TRBV7-8
clone size: -
CDR3 protein: CASSLLNTGELFF

J gene: TRBJ2-5
V gene: TRBV25-1
clone size: -
CDR3 protein: CASSEPGTRGETQYF

J gene: TRBJ2-2
V gene: TRBV7-6
clone size: -
CDR3 protein: CASSLAPGQGANGELFF

J gene: TRBJ1-4
V gene: TRBV2
clone size: -
CDR3 protein: CASSEAGQRSVKLFF

J gene: TRBJ2-7
V gene: TRBV4-1
clone size: few
CDR3 protein: CASSQLPGAYEQYF

J gene: TRBJ2-5
V gene: TRBV6-5
clone size: -
CDR3 protein: CASSPPSQETQYF

J gene: TRBJ2-2
V gene: TRBV6-5
clone size: once
CDR3 protein: CATRTSGNTGELFF

J gene: TRBJ1-1
V gene: TRBV29-1
clone size: -
CDR3 protein: CSVEVAANTEAFF

J gene: TRBJ1-3
V gene: TRBV14
clone size: -
CDR3 protein: CASSQDNSLKGNTIYF

J gene: TRBJ1-6
V gene: TRBV4-1
clone size: -
CDR3 protein: CASSQVWQDSYRPASPLHF

J gene: TRBJ2-1
V gene: TRBV4-2
clone size: -
CDR3 protein: CASSQDYRDSAYNEQFF

J gene: TRBJ1-1
V gene: TRBV19
clone size: -
CDR3 protein: CASSRTGDTSTEAFF

J gene: TRBJ2-3
V gene: TRBV28
clone size: -
CDR3 protein: CASSQLAGATDTQYF

J gene: TRBJ2-5
V gene: TRBV11-3
clone size: -
CDR3 protein: CASSLGSGTTKETQYF

J gene: TRBJ2-1
V gene: TRBV4-2
clone size: -
CDR3 protein: CASSQGGLAGRNEQFF

J gene: TRBJ2-3
V gene: TRBV27
clone size: -
CDR3 protein: CAIRARGTGNTDTQYF

J gene: TRBJ2-3
V gene: TRBV7-3
clone size: once
CDR3 protein: CASSLRGAGDTQYF

J gene: TRBJ2-5
V gene: TRBV4-1
clone size: -
CDR3 protein: CASSQDFGQETQYF

J gene: TRBJ2-7
V gene: TRBV11-3
clone size: -
CDR3 protein: CASSLGVSAGAYEQYF

J gene: TRBJ1-5
V gene: TRBV6-1
clone size: -
CDR3 protein: CASSEVPGRQPQHF

J gene: TRBJ2-7
V gene: TRBV5-1
clone size: -
CDR3 protein: CASSGRDREVAVGSYEQYF

J gene: TRBJ1-2
V gene: TRBV4-2
clone size: -
CDR3 protein: CASSQSPSGQVDDGYTF

J gene: TRBJ2-7
V gene: TRBV11-2
clone size: -
CDR3 protein: CASSLFSQYYEQYF

J gene: TRBJ1-1
V gene: TRBV4-3
clone size: once
CDR3 protein: CASSQADRGGTEAFF

J gene: TRBJ1-1
V gene: TRBV9
clone size: -
CDR3 protein: CASSVEGDTEAFF

J gene: TRBJ1-2
V gene: TRBV7-9
clone size: -
CDR3 protein: CASSSGGGGYTF

J gene: TRBJ2-1
V gene: TRBV9
clone size: -
CDR3 protein: CASSVAGPAGDEQFF

J gene: TRBJ1-5
V gene: TRBV5-1
clone size: once
CDR3 protein: CASSLGQGLNQPQHF

J gene: TRBJ2-7
V gene: TRBV7-9
clone size: -
CDR3 protein: CASSLDYYEQYF

J gene: TRBJ2-1
V gene: TRBV7-8
clone size: -
CDR3 protein: CASSSHTGTGVINEQFF

J gene: TRBJ2-1
V gene: TRBV27
clone size: few
CDR3 protein: CASSLGGEIGEFF

J gene: TRBJ2-7
V gene: TRBV10-3
clone size: -
CDR3 protein: CAISGGRTGEYEQYF

J gene: TRBJ2-3
V gene: TRBV28
clone size: -
CDR3 protein: CASSLSLTSTDTQYF

J gene: TRBJ1-2
V gene: TRBV11-2
clone size: -
CDR3 protein: CASSLLRSDTTKGYGYTF

J gene: TRBJ2-7
V gene: TRBV6-1
clone size: -
CDR3 protein: CASSEEEGTGLGYEQYF

J gene: TRBJ2-3
V gene: TRBV5-4
clone size: -
CDR3 protein: CASSLIGSGTDTQYF

J gene: TRBJ2-5
V gene: TRBV4-1
clone size: -
CDR3 protein: CASSPSGEETQYF

J gene: TRBJ2-3
V gene: TRBV9
clone size: -
CDR3 protein: CASSRGGGRAVADTQYF

J gene: TRBJ1-1
V gene: TRBV28
clone size: few
CDR3 protein: CASSLARGAFF

J gene: TRBJ2-3
V gene: TRBV7-9
clone size: -
CDR3 protein: CASHGHHSTDTQYF